These 27 T cell receptor beta chains originate from one sample sequenced in a study of cytomegalovirus exposure and HLA in healthy donors (dated by TCRdb to the late 2010s). The library was produced with the immunoSEQ multiplex PCR assay. TCRdb took over this immuneACCESS table, retaining in-frame rearrangements with V and J assigned. Such tables are incomplete; in checked studies, under half of the missing clones stem from an unresolved V gene, and the remainder is unexplained. This sample gives approximately 150,000 clones in total; approximately 88% of them show up just once. Clones ranked in the top ten supply 10% of the sample. Material for sequencing was PBMCs. The receptors stem from a man under 40 in good health and CMV-seropositive.

This chain links TRBV5-1 with TRBJ2-2; TRBD1 aligns across 7 bases. This CDR3 comprises 15 residues. V was clipped by 4 bases and J by 5 bases; unmatched bases: 8. Germline CDR1 and CDR2: SGHRS and YFSETQ. The CDR3 nucleotides are TGCGCCAGCAGCAGGCAGAGGGGGCGAACCGGGGAGCTGTTTTTT. It is translated as CASSRQRGRTGELFF.

The sample holds a few counts of this clone. V usage is TRBV4-3 and J usage is TRBJ1-1; D might be TRBD1 (6 bases). V lost 3 bases and J lost 1, with 12 bases in between. The CDR3 runs 15 residues. The V gene's germline CDR1 is LGHNA and CDR2 YSLEER. CDR3 amino acids: CASSQHQGSNTEAFF. CDR3 bases: TGCGCCAGCAGCCAGCATCAGGGGTCGAACACTGAAGCTTTCTTT.

This clone was picked up a small number of times. The chain is built from TRBV27 and TRBJ1-4, with unresolved D. The CDR3 consists of 14 residues. CDR1 MNHEY and CDR2 SMNVEV come from the germline V gene (reference sequence). Trimming took 6 bases from V and 4 from J, leaving 12 bases between them. The CDR3 bases are TGTGCCAGCAGCCTCCGGAGGATTAATGAAAAACTGTTTTTT. The encoded protein is CASSLRRINEKLFF.

This clone showed up just a few times. This chain links TRBV7-9 with TRBJ1-5, with D possibly being TRBD1 (6 bases). V lost 5 bases and J 0 bases, leaving 11 bases between the germline ends. This CDR3 contains 15 residues. Germline V lookup: CDR1 SEHNR, CDR2 FQNEAQ (reference sequence). The CDR3 region has the DNA TGTGCCAGCAGCCCCGGACAGATTAGCAATCAGCCCCAGCATTTT. Translation gives CASSPGQISNQPQHF.

Comments on this clone: The sample has other DNA sequences that encode this CDR3 too. The rearrangement links TRBV4-3 to TRBJ2-7; 9 nucleotides line up with TRBD1. This CDR3 region has 14 residues. Trimming cost V 3 bases and J 1 base; bases outside gene matches: 1. The germline V gene encodes CDR1 LGHNA and CDR2 YSLEER. The CDR3 loop reads CASSQDRGSYEQYF. CDR3 in DNA: TGCGCCAGCAGCCAGGACAGGGGATCCTACGAGCAGTACTTC.

The chain employs TRBV5-4 and TRBJ2-2; 9 bases line up with TRBD2. The ends lost 5 bases at V and 7 bases at J; junction bases unmatched: 21. Germline loops: CDR1 SGHNT, CDR2 YYREEE (reference sequence). The CDR3 has 19 amino acids. This CDR3 is CASRQALLAGAMGIGELFF. The CDR3 DNA is TGTGCCAGCAGACAAGCGTTGTTAGCGGGGGCTATGGGGATCGGGGAGCTGTTTTTT.

V and J are TRBV2 and TRBJ2-3, with D unclear. The germline gives CDR1 SNHLY, CDR2 FYNNEI. This CDR3 contains 14 residues. Trimming took off 7 bases at V and 0 bases at J, with 11 bases between the two ends. This chain's CDR3 is CASKDSVSTDTQYF. CDR3 in DNA: TGTGCCAGCAAAGACTCGGTCAGCACAGATACGCAGTATTTT.

The chain uses TRBV7-3 and TRBJ1-2, with 7 bases identical to TRBD1. CDR1 SGHTA and CDR2 FQGTGA come from the germline V gene. This CDR3 has 13 amino acids. Trimming cost V 5 bases and J 4 bases; bases outside gene matches: 4. CDR3 coding DNA: TGTGCCAGCAGCGAGGGGGCGGGCTATGGCTACACCTTC. It translates to CASSEGAGYGYTF.

The rearrangement links TRBV5-1 to TRBJ2-2; a possible D gene is TRBD1 (5 bases). CDR1 is SGHRS and CDR2 is YFSETQ in the germline V gene. V lost 0 bases and J 5 bases, leaving 11 bases between the germline ends. The CDR3 extends over 15 amino acids. The CDR3 DNA follows: TGCGCCAGCAGCTTGGGGGGCCATCAAACCGGGGAGCTGTTTTTT. This codes for CASSLGGHQTGELFF.

This chain links TRBV19 with TRBJ2-1; D perhaps matches TRBD2 (6 bases). Germline assignment: CDR1 LNHDA and CDR2 SQIVND (reference sequence). Trimming stripped 5 bases from V and 6 bases from J, with 14 bases between. This CDR3 spans 14 amino acids. Written as DNA, the CDR3 is TGTGCCAGTAGTGAGGGACTCGGGAGCAATGAGCAGTTCTTC. It translates to CASSEGLGSNEQFF. The full variable domain, in which reference TRBV19 and TRBJ2-1 provide the parts outside the CDR3, is DGGITQSPKYLFRKEGQNVTLSCEQNLNHDAMYWYRQDPGQGLRLIYYSQIVNDFQKGDIAEGYSVSREKKESFPLTVTSAQKNPTAFYLCASSEGLGSNEQFFGPGTRLTVL.

The V and J genes are TRBV4-1 and TRBJ2-2; D remains unclear. Germline CDR1 reads MGHRA; CDR2 reads YSYEKL. The CDR3 consists of 16 residues. V lost 0 bases to trimming and J lost 2 bases, with 10 bases between them. The CDR3, as DNA: TGCGCCAGCAGCCAAGATGTTGGCGGTAACACCGGGGAGCTGTTTTTT. Amino acids: CASSQDVGGNTGELFF.

The rearrangement uses TRBV9 and TRBJ1-1; TRBD1 matches at 7 bases. The trim removed 4 bases at V and 4 bases at J, leaving 7 bases unmatched. CDR1 and CDR2 (germline): SGDLS, YYNGEE. The CDR3 contains 14 residues. The CDR3 DNA reads as TGTGCCAGCAGCCCGGAACCAGGGGGCACTGAAGCTTTCTTT. Translation gives CASSPEPGGTEAFF.

The rearrangement joins TRBV7-3 to TRBJ2-2; D is unresolved. Trimming pared 2 bases from V and 1 base from J, leaving 5 bases between. This CDR3 has 14 residues. CDR1 is SGHTA and CDR2 is FQGTGA in the germline V gene. The CDR3, as DNA: TGTGCCAGCAGCTTATTAGTGAACACCGGGGAGCTGTTTTTT. Its protein product is CASSLLVNTGELFF.

This clone occurred once. The V gene is TRBV15, the J gene TRBJ2-5; D possibly corresponds to TRBD1 (6 bases). CDR1 LNHNV and CDR2 YYDKDF come from the germline V gene (reference sequence). This CDR3 comprises 15 residues. Between the trimmed V and J ends, which lost 4 bases and 5 bases, there was a span of 17 bases. The DNA for the CDR3 is TGTGCCACCAGCATTTTCAGGGGAATGAGGGAGACCCAGTACTTC. It specifies CATSIFRGMRETQYF.

The V call is TRBV7-8, the J call TRBJ2-7; maybe TRBD2 (7 bases). This CDR3 has 15 amino acids. Per the germline V gene, CDR1 is SGHVS and CDR2 is FQNEAQ. Trimming removed 5 bases from V and 0 bases from J, with 14 bases in between. CDR3 residues: CASSLARGGSYEQYF. The CDR3 coding sequence is TGTGCCAGCAGCCTCGCTAGGGGGGGCTCCTACGAGCAGTACTTC.

The CDR3: CASPEAFF. The CDR3 region has the DNA TGTGCCAGTCCAGAAGCTTTCTTT. The chain has TRBV13 and TRBJ1-1; D call uncertain. The CDR3 totals 8 residues. CDR1 and CDR2 (germline): PRHDT, FYEKMQ (reference sequence). The ends were cut back, 9 bases at V and 8 bases at J, with 4 bases in the middle.

The chain employs TRBV28 and TRBJ1-1, with D tentatively TRBD1 (5 bases). This CDR3 has 13 amino acids. CDR1 is MDHEN, CDR2 SYDVKM, per germline. Trimming took off 6 bases at V and 11 bases at J, with 19 bases between the two ends. DNA of the CDR3: TGTGCCAGCAGCTCAATCGACAGCCCTGGGGCTTTCTTT. The encoded protein is CASSSIDSPGAFF.

The chain couples TRBV7-6 to TRBJ2-2, with 7 nucleotides matching TRBD1. V dropped 6 bases and J dropped 1; count of bases not matched to a gene: 8. CDR1 and CDR2 (germline): SGHVS, FNYEAQ. This CDR3 is built from 16 residues. CDR3 in DNA: TGTGCCAGCAGGCCTACAGGGGCAGGGAACACCGGGGAGCTGTTTTTT. Amino acid sequence: CASRPTGAGNTGELFF.

This clone was seen more than once but under ten times. This rearrangement joins TRBV19 to TRBJ1-4; no definite D call. The CDR3 contains 16 residues. Germline V gene data show CDR1 as LNHDA and CDR2 as SQIVND (reference sequence). Trimming took 1 base from V and 7 from J, leaving 16 bases between them. CDR3 amino acids: CASSIGWLGQGEKLFF. The CDR3, as DNA: TGTGCCAGTAGTATAGGTTGGCTGGGCCAAGGTGAAAAACTGTTTTTT.

The chain recombines TRBV25-1 with TRBJ2-1, with 7 bases matching TRBD2. Germline lookup yields CDR1 MGHDK and CDR2 SYGVNS. The CDR3 totals 15 residues. V shed 5 bases and J 4 bases; nucleotides not matched to a gene: 8. The CDR3 coding sequence is TGTGCCAGCAGTTTCTCGAGCGGGATTTACAATGAGCAGTTCTTC. The encoded protein is CASSFSSGIYNEQFF.

The chain carries TRBV27 and TRBJ1-1; 8 bases are a match to TRBD1. Trimming at V came to 6 bases and at J to 1 base, leaving 4 bases not matched to a gene. Per germline, CDR1 MNHEY and CDR2 SMNVEV (reference sequence). The CDR3 is 14 amino acids. CDR3 bases: TGTGCCAGCAGGCGGACAGGGCGGAACACTGAAGCTTTCTTT. It is translated as CASRRTGRNTEAFF.

The chain carries TRBV6-7 and TRBJ2-3; TRBD1 agrees at 9 bases. TRBV6-7 is reported as an ORF; its role is uncertain. Unmatched junction bases numbered 8, after V lost 0 bases and J lost 7 bases. This CDR3 is built from 16 residues. CDR3 coding DNA: TGTGCCAGCAGTTACTCGGGGACAGGGAAGGTGAATACGCAGTATTTT. Its translation: CASSYSGTGKVNTQYF.

The chain links TRBV28 to TRBJ2-7, with 7 bases lining up with TRBD1. The CDR3 is 12 residues long. Looked up from germline, CDR1 is MDHEN and CDR2 is SYDVKM. The V gene end was trimmed by 10 bases and the J gene end by 6 bases; junction bases not matched to a gene: 9. The CDR3: CATRQGTGEQYF. In DNA, the CDR3 is TGTGCCACTCGACAGGGTACGGGCGAGCAGTACTTC. Variable domain in full (rest from reference TRBV28 and TRBJ2-7): DVKVTQSSRYLVKRTGEKVFLECVQDMDHENMFWYRQDPGLGLRLIYFSYDVKMKEKGDIPEGYSVSREKKERFSLILESASTNQTSMYLCATRQGTGEQYFGPGTRLTVT.

This sequence joins TRBV9 and TRBJ2-7, with 10 bases that match TRBD2. Trimming cost V 3 bases and J 6 bases; bases outside gene matches: 9. The CDR3 runs 15 residues. Germline V gene sequence: CDR1 SGDLS, CDR2 YYNGEE. This CDR3 is CASSGGAGGSSEQYF. In DNA, the CDR3 is TGTGCCAGCAGCGGGGGAGCGGGAGGGTCTAGCGAGCAGTACTTC.

The chain employs TRBV9 and TRBJ2-2; no reliable D call. In germline, CDR1 is SGDLS, CDR2 YYNGEE. The CDR3 sequence is 15 residues long. Trimming pared 0 bases from V and 0 bases from J, leaving 6 bases between. The CDR3 reads CASSVGGSNTGELFF. The CDR3 DNA sequence: TGTGCCAGCAGCGTAGGAGGTTCGAACACCGGGGAGCTGTTTTTT. Full variable domain (remainder filled in from reference TRBV9 and TRBJ2-2): DSGVTQTPKHLITATGQRVTLRCSPRSGDLSVYWYQQSLDQGLQFLIQYYNGEERAKGNILERFSAQQFPDLHSELNLSSLELGDSALYFCASSVGGSNTGELFFGEGSRLTVL.

The J gene is TRBJ2-5, the V gene TRBV7-2, with a tentative D call TRBD2 (5 bases). This CDR3 is built from 16 residues. CDR1 and CDR2 from the germline V gene are SGHTA and FQGNSA. The germline V and J ends were trimmed by 0 bases and 4 bases, with 15 bases remaining between them. CDR3 coding DNA: TGTGCCAGCAGCTTAGCGCCGAGCGGCTCCGGAGAGACCCAGTACTTC. It translates to CASSLAPSGSGETQYF.

The rearrangement joins TRBV10-3 to TRBJ1-4; TRBD1 is a possible D gene (6 bases). CDR1 and CDR2 (germline): ENHRY, SYGVKD. V lost 3 bases, J lost 0 bases, and 11 bases lay in between. CDR3 length equals 16 residues. The DNA of the CDR3 is TGTGCCATCAGTGATATCGCAGGGGCAACTAATGAAAAACTGTTTTTT. Its protein is CAISDIAGATNEKLFF.